The rows below give T cell receptor beta chains drawn from one sample of a study of cytomegalovirus exposure and HLA in healthy donors. The method was immunoSEQ multiplex PCR; TCRdb's version includes in-frame clones alone and lacks a portion of them. This repertoire shows approximately 200,000 clones, around 90% found once; its top ten account for over 2.5%. The sequencing sample was made of PBMCs. The receptors were sampled from a woman younger than 30 in good health and CMV-seronegative. The CDR3 runs from the conserved cysteine through the conserved F or W. D genes are given only for firm matches.

16	TRBD2	TRBJ2-7	TRBV6-1	CASSDLTGGRDYEQYF
17	-	TRBJ1-2	TRBV18	CASSPQNRRILNYGYTF
14	-	TRBJ2-3	TRBV10-3	CAIRTQGGTDTQYF
15	-	TRBJ1-2	TRBV7-2	CASSLDSPTNYGYTF
14	TRBD1	TRBJ1-1	TRBV7-3	CASSLQRGRTEAFF
16	-	TRBJ2-2	TRBV2	CASRDRPGHNTGELFF
15	-	TRBJ1-5	TRBV4-1	CASSQGQGNNQPQHF
16	TRBD2	TRBJ2-1	TRBV9	CASSVAGLAGGNEQFF
14	-	TRBJ1-5	TRBV28	CAIRSMGVGQPQHF
13	TRBD2	TRBJ2-1	TRBV19	CASSGASGTEQFF
15	-	TRBJ1-1	TRBV4-1	CASSQDGRANTEAFF
15	TRBD1	TRBJ2-7	TRBV7-9	CASSPGTARPYEQYF
13	TRBD1	TRBJ1-1	TRBV5-1	CASSKDRDGEAFF
15	TRBD1	TRBJ2-1	TRBV2	CASNGQGITYNEQFF
11	-	TRBJ2-5	TRBV28	CASSFSETQYF
16	TRBD1	TRBJ2-3	TRBV29-1	CSVGPGQGFSTDTQYF
17	TRBD2	TRBJ2-7	TRBV5-1	CASSLWGTSGGTYEQYF
11	-	TRBJ2-7	TRBV29-1	CSVVGGYEQYF
14	TRBD1	TRBJ2-1	TRBV11-1	CASSDQGAYNEQFF
17	-	TRBJ2-1	TRBV5-6	CASSFGLSGSSYNEQFF
16	TRBD1	TRBJ1-2	TRBV7-9	CASSLTTGNTLRSYTF
13	TRBD2	TRBJ2-7	TRBV5-4	CASGVAGVNEQYF
16	-	TRBJ2-1	TRBV4-2	CASSQDSSGNYNEQFF
13	-	TRBJ1-2	TRBV6-1	CASIDPGVGGYTF
13	-	TRBJ2-2	TRBV6-1	CASRDLSTGELFF
14	TRBD1	TRBJ2-2	TRBV5-1	CASRGQPITGELFF
15	-	TRBJ2-6	TRBV18	CASSLEGSGANVLTF
13	-	TRBJ1-1	TRBV7-8	CASSPGIGTEAFF
15	TRBD1	TRBJ2-7	TRBV19	CASTTRQGSTYEQYF
14	TRBD2	TRBJ2-3	TRBV5-1	CASSWREGRDTQYF
15	TRBD2	TRBJ2-1	TRBV6-1	CASSLTSGSIHEQFF
10	-	TRBJ2-3	TRBV25-1	CATLEDTQYF
15	TRBD2	TRBJ2-7	TRBV6-1	CASSVLAGVWYEQYF
17	TRBD2	TRBJ2-2	TRBV4-2	CASSLRTSGRTVGELFF
15	-	TRBJ1-5	TRBV28	CASRETGLGNQPQHF
12	TRBD1	TRBJ2-3	TRBV6-5	CASSRDRDTQYF
12	-	TRBJ1-1	TRBV2	CASSVIRGQAFF
15	TRBD1	TRBJ1-1	TRBV4-3	CASSQGRQGNTEAFF
16	TRBD2	TRBJ2-1	TRBV19	CASSTLGLADSNEQFF
13	-	TRBJ1-5	TRBV6-1	CASSTGNNQPQHF
16	TRBD2	TRBJ2-1	TRBV2	CASLQRGPSSYNEQFF
13	-	TRBJ2-4	TRBV30	CACTTIAKNIQYF
16	-	TRBJ1-1	TRBV11-2	CASSLDREGLDTEAFF
16	-	TRBJ2-6	TRBV28	CASRQGGTSGANVLTF
14	TRBD1	TRBJ2-5	TRBV6-7	CASRDRGFQETQYF
16	TRBD2	TRBJ2-3	TRBV27	CASRGLLAGLTDTQYF
12	-	TRBJ2-5	TRBV6-1	CASSESSRGQYF
16	TRBD2	TRBJ2-1	TRBV29-1	CSVETASGGLYNEQFF
16	TRBD2	TRBJ2-4	TRBV5-1	CASSLAPTSGSDIQYF
14	-	TRBJ2-1	TRBV5-5	CASSLLPHTGEQFF
16	TRBD2	TRBJ2-7	TRBV4-1	CASSQDTSGISYEQYF
14	-	TRBJ2-5	TRBV2	CASMPRRVQETQYF
15	TRBD2	TRBJ2-1	TRBV7-9	CASSQTSGRSNEQFF